The clone carrying this T cell receptor (beta chain) was seen only a few times. What it binds is not known. The sequenced template was cDNA made from the entire isolated RNA. Profiling relied on immunoSEQ multiplex PCR, and the TCRdb table lists in-frame clones only, not all of them. Of about 220,000 clones in the sample, approximately 10% were seen once. These data originate in a study of beta chain features in type 1 diabetes. Study details: What patients shared with healthy donors was a similar profile of age, gender and cell yields. Taken together, all samples contributed 107,917,701 examined sorted cells.

Whole-study findings and limits: Sequencing of cDNA might inflate the share of cells that strongly express TCR. When VDJ junctions were examined, type 1 diabetes patients showed fewer insertions and more deletions.

This CDR3 spans 12 amino acids. V lost 5 bases to trimming and J lost 10 bases, with 13 bases between them. In germline, CDR1 is SGHNT, CDR2 YENEEA. Sample: central memory CD4+ T cells from blood. This receptor was taken from a man younger than 35 in good health. The gene calls are TRBV11-3 and TRBJ2-3, with a weak D call TRBD1 (5 bases). The CDR3 DNA sequence: TGTGCCAGCAGCCCCCCTAAAGGGGCGCAGTATTTT. This encodes CASSPPKGAQYF.